Listed below are T cell receptor beta chains from one sample, sequenced in a study of response to subunit inactivated influenza vaccine. One entry per CDR3 protein, called by TCRdb with MiXCR from the RT-PCR reads. The table has roughly 290,000 distinct CDR3 sequences, 20% to 25% seen once. This specimen was PBMCs from blood, taken about 19 months after vaccination. These receptors all come from a man between 50 and 75 years old who received an inactivated influenza vaccine. CDR3s include the opening cysteine and the closing phenylalanine or tryptophan. D genes are given only for firm matches. Not every row has a clone size; where given, it reads once, few, many or a size class.

v_call	clone_size	j_call	d_call	cdr3_aa	cdr3_nt
TRBV6-2/TRBV6-3	few	TRBJ1-5	TRBD1	CASSFGQGSVQPQHF	TGTGCCAGCAGCTTCGGACAGGGATCGGTTCAGCCCCAGCATTTT
TRBV15	few	TRBJ1-1	NA	CATSGRELTEAFF	TGTGCCACCAGCGGCAGGGAGTTAACTGAAGCTTTCTTT
TRBV28	NA	TRBJ2-1	NA	CASSSPGPYNEQFF	TGTGCCAGCAGTTCCCCTGGGCCCTACAATGAGCAGTTCTTC
TRBV20-1	few	TRBJ1-5	NA	CSAVGGGNQPQHF	TGCAGTGCTGTCGGGGGGGGCAATCAGCCCCAGCATTTT
TRBV6-5	few	TRBJ2-2	NA	CASSYSRVEANTGELFF	TGTGCCAGCAGTTACTCTCGAGTGGAGGCCAACACCGGGGAGCTGTTTTTT
TRBV7-2	many	TRBJ1-1	TRBD1	CASSRETGLPEAFF	TGTGCCAGCAGCCGAGAGACAGGGCTCCCTGAAGCTTTCTTT
TRBV27	NA	TRBJ2-1	TRBD2	CASSLSGLEVYNEQFF	TGTGCCAGCAGTTTATCGGGACTAGAGGTCTACAATGAGCAGTTCTTC
TRBV2	NA	TRBJ1-3	TRBD1	CASRPGTGSSGNTIYF	TGTGCCAGCAGACCCGGGACAGGGAGCTCTGGAAACACCATATATTTT
TRBV3-1	NA	TRBJ2-7	NA	CASSQAAKVIYEQYF	TGTGCCAGCAGCCAAGCGGCCAAAGTCATCTACGAGCAGTACTTC
TRBV27	NA	TRBJ2-7	TRBD2	CASSPIAGAGSYEQYF	TGTGCCAGCAGTCCCATAGCGGGAGCCGGCTCCTACGAGCAGTACTTC
TRBV23-1	NA	TRBJ1-2	NA	CASSHNRSPPPDYGYTF	TGCGCCAGCAGCCACAATCGGTCTCCCCCACCAGACTATGGCTACACCTTC
TRBV10-3	many	TRBJ1-1	TRBD1	CAISVSAGQGHTAFF	TGTGCCATCAGTGTTTCGGCGGGACAGGGACACACAGCTTTCTTT
TRBV15	few	TRBJ2-7	NA	CATSRDPGGQQYF	TGTGCCACCAGCAGAGATCCTGGGGGCCAGCAGTACTTC
TRBV7-9	many	TRBJ2-3	TRBD2	CASSPRGKRGGPDTQYF	TGTGCCAGCAGCCCCAGAGGGAAGCGGGGGGGACCAGATACGCAGTATTTT
TRBV7-8	NA	TRBJ1-4	NA	CASSLSRLSTNEKLFF	TGTGCCAGCAGCTTATCTCGTCTTTCCACTAATGAAAAACTGTTTTTT
TRBV29-1	NA	TRBJ1-2	NA	CSSLKGQGYGYTF	TGCAGCTCGTTGAAGGGCCAGGGCTATGGCTACACCTTC
TRBV14	few	TRBJ2-1	TRBD2	CASRRASGSDYNEQFF	TGTGCCAGCAGAAGGGCTAGCGGGAGTGACTACAATGAGCAGTTCTTC
TRBV25-1	few	TRBJ2-7	TRBD1	CASGQGGEQYF	TGTGCCAGCGGACAGGGCGGCGAGCAGTACTTC
TRBV6-6	few	TRBJ1-1	NA	CASMISKATEAFF	TGTGCCAGTATGATCAGTAAGGCCACTGAAGCTTTCTTT
TRBV4-2	NA	TRBJ1-2	TRBD1	CASSQDYHPGQGPNYGYTF	TGTGCCAGCAGCCAAGACTACCACCCGGGACAGGGACCTAACTATGGCTACACCTTC
TRBV30	NA	TRBJ2-2	NA	CAWTRYTGELFF	TGTGCCTGGACGCGGTACACCGGGGAGCTGTTTTTT
TRBV15	NA	TRBJ2-2	NA	CATSSRAGYGELFF	TGTGCCACCAGTTCACGGGCAGGATACGGGGAGCTGTTTTTT
TRBV14	NA	TRBJ2-1	NA	CASSLQQGHEQFF	TGTGCCAGCAGCCTACAACAGGGACATGAGCAGTTCTTC
TRBV20-1	few	TRBJ2-5	NA	CSARDLVYQETQYF	TGCAGTGCTAGAGATCTTGTGTACCAAGAGACCCAGTACTTC
TRBV29-1	few	TRBJ1-2	NA	CSAKGTDYGYTF	TGCAGCGCCAAGGGGACGGACTATGGCTACACCTTC
TRBV6-5	few	TRBJ1-3	NA	CASSYSGQGAGNTIYF	TGTGCCAGCAGTTACTCCGGGCAGGGAGCTGGAAACACCATATATTTT
TRBV20-1	NA	TRBJ2-1	TRBD2	CSARAGLANEQFF	TGCAGTGCTAGAGCCGGACTAGCCAATGAGCAGTTCTTC
TRBV20-1	NA	TRBJ2-7	TRBD2	CSARDLPSGGHYEQYF	TGCAGTGCTAGAGATTTACCCAGCGGGGGCCATTACGAGCAGTACTTC
TRBV4-1	few	TRBJ2-7	NA	CASSQDPGLAKSYEQYF	TGCGCCAGCAGCCAAGATCCCGGGCTCGCCAAATCCTACGAGCAGTACTTC
TRBV4-2	NA	TRBJ2-7	TRBD2	CASSQGAGASYEQYF	TGTGCCAGCAGCCAAGGAGCGGGGGCCTCCTACGAGCAGTACTTC
TRBV29-1	NA	TRBJ1-1	NA	CSASMGSTEAFF	TGCAGCGCGTCTATGGGAAGCACTGAAGCTTTCTTT
TRBV5-1	few	TRBJ2-1	NA	CASSLDRGWDEQFF	TGCGCCAGCAGCTTGGATCGGGGTTGGGATGAGCAGTTCTTC
TRBV27	few	TRBJ2-2	TRBD1	CASSPTGGLHGELFF	TGTGCCAGCAGTCCTACAGGGGGCTTACACGGGGAGCTGTTTTTT
TRBV4-1	NA	TRBJ2-2	TRBD1	CASSRMDRGPNTGELFF	TGCGCCAGCAGCCGAATGGACAGGGGGCCGAACACCGGGGAGCTGTTTTTT
TRBV7-2	NA	TRBJ1-2	NA	CASSLAAGGGGYTF	TGTGCCAGCAGCTTAGCGGCGGGTGGGGGAGGCTACACCTTC
TRBV4-2	NA	TRBJ2-3	NA	CASSRNWGKTGFGTDTQYF	TGTGCCAGCAGCCGGAACTGGGGAAAAACAGGGTTCGGCACAGATACGCAGTATTTT
TRBV19	few	TRBJ2-7	NA	CASSIEVSYEQYF	TGTGCCAGTAGTATAGAGGTCTCCTACGAGCAGTACTTC
TRBV9	many	TRBJ2-2	NA	CASSVGGGLSTGELFF	TGTGCCAGCAGCGTAGGAGGAGGATTGAGCACCGGGGAGCTGTTTTTT
TRBV6-2/TRBV6-3	NA	TRBJ2-1	TRBD2	CASSYLYSKRGAIYNEQFF	TGTGCCAGCAGTTACTTGTATTCGAAGCGGGGGGCTATATACAATGAGCAGTTCTTC
TRBV10-2	few	TRBJ2-4	TRBD1	CASNPGQGNIQYF	TGCGCCAGCAATCCGGGACAGGGGAACATTCAGTACTTC
TRBV9	few	TRBJ1-6	NA	CASSVDITNSPLHF	TGTGCCAGCAGCGTAGATATAACAAATTCACCCCTCCACTTT
TRBV7-8	NA	TRBJ2-1	NA	CASSLEGFDNEQFF	TGTGCCAGCAGCTTAGAGGGCTTCGACAATGAGCAGTTCTTC